Below are 18 T cell receptor beta chains sequenced from a single sample in a study of T cell responses to AZD1222 COVID-19 vaccine. Data came from immunoSEQ multiplex PCR; TCRdb stores just in-frame clones and leaves some out. Of some 110,000 clones listed, about 88% are singletons. Sequencing used peripheral blood, obtained on day 0 of AZD1222 vaccination. These receptors were taken from an adult in good health.

The chain joins TRBV9 to TRBJ2-6; D not certain. The CDR3 covers 15 residues. The germline V gene encodes CDR1 SGDLS and CDR2 YYNGEE. V gave up 0 bases and J gave up 4 bases, with 8 bases separating them. Here the CDR3 reads CASSVGGLGANVLTF. In DNA, the CDR3 is TGTGCCAGCAGCGTAGGGGGTCTGGGGGCCAACGTCCTGACTTTC.

V gene TRBV24-1 combines with J gene TRBJ1-3; D is possibly TRBD1 (5 bases). CDR1 is KGHDR and CDR2 is SFDVKD in the germline V gene. The CDR3 is 15 residues long. With 3 bases removed from V and 0 bases from J, the gap between germline ends came to 8 bases. The DNA for the CDR3 is TGTGCCACCAGTGATCGGGGCGGCTCTGGAAACACCATATATTTT. It yields the protein CATSDRGGSGNTIYF.

The J gene is TRBJ2-1, the V gene TRBV9; maybe TRBD2 (5 bases). Per the germline V gene, CDR1 is SGDLS and CDR2 is YYNGEE. There are 14 residues in the CDR3. Between the trimmed V and J ends, which lost 0 bases and 5 bases, there was a span of 9 bases. The CDR3 nucleotides read TGTGCCAGCAGCGTAGACGGGGTAAACAATGAGCAGTTCTTC. This encodes CASSVDGVNNEQFF.

V and J are TRBV4-3 and TRBJ1-5; 9 nucleotides align to TRBD1. Germline CDR1 LGHNA, CDR2 YSLEER. Trimming cost V 5 bases and J 7 bases; bases outside gene matches: 9. There are 15 residues in the CDR3. In DNA form, the CDR3 reads TGCGCCAGCAGCGAACAGACAGGGGGGTTCCAGCCCCAGCATTTT. The encoded protein is CASSEQTGGFQPQHF.

This clone was found a few times. This chain joins TRBV19 and TRBJ2-1; TRBD1 or TRBD2 may be the D gene (5 bases each). Germline CDR1 reads LNHDA; CDR2 reads SQIVND (reference sequence). V was trimmed by 5 bases and J by 2 bases, leaving 22 bases between them. This CDR3 comprises 18 residues. This CDR3 is CASSPGTNDFSTYNEQFF. The CDR3 DNA reads as TGTGCCAGTAGTCCCGGGACCAACGACTTCTCGACCTACAATGAGCAGTTCTTC.

The chain couples TRBV7-2 to TRBJ2-2; D possibly corresponds to TRBD1 (5 bases). CDR1 is SGHTA and CDR2 is FQGNSA in the germline V gene. V shed 4 bases and J shed 5 bases, with 8 bases lying between them. The CDR3 is 13 residues long. The CDR3 bases are TGTGCCAGCAGCTCCAGGGCGACCGGGGAGCTGTTTTTT. This translates into CASSSRATGELFF. Variable domain in full (rest from reference TRBV7-2 and TRBJ2-2): GAGVSQSPSNKVTEKGKDVELRCDPISGHTALYWYRQSLGQGLEFLIYFQGNSAPDKSGLPSDRFSAERTGGSVSTLTIQRTQQEDSAVYLCASSSRATGELFFGEGSRLTVL.

The rearrangement uses TRBV7-2 and TRBJ2-6; the match to TRBD1 covers 10 bases. J lost 0 bases, V lost 5 bases, and 4 bases had no gene match. CDR1 is SGHTA and CDR2 is FQGNSA in the germline V gene. This CDR3 is 17 amino acids long. The CDR3 bases are TGTGCCAGCAGCCCTAGGACAGGGGGCTCTGGGGCCAACGTCCTGACTTTC. Translated, it gives CASSPRTGGSGANVLTF.

The J gene is TRBJ2-1, the V gene TRBV7-9, with D maybe TRBD2 (6 bases). Trimming pared 1 base from V and 4 bases from J, leaving 20 bases between. The CDR3 is 18 residues long. Germline lookup yields CDR1 SEHNR and CDR2 FQNEAQ (reference sequence). CDR3 nucleotide sequence: TGTGCCAGCAGCTTAGAAGGTGGTAGCGGACGGGTTTACAATGAGCAGTTCTTC. It is translated as CASSLEGGSGRVYNEQFF.

V gene TRBV19 combines with J gene TRBJ1-1, with D possibly matching TRBD1 (5 bases). The CDR3 has 13 residues. The germline V and J ends were trimmed by 3 bases and 2 bases, with 7 bases remaining between them. Germline CDR1 is LNHDA and CDR2 is SQIVND (reference sequence). The CDR3: CASSMWDNTEAFF. CDR3 in DNA: TGTGCCAGTAGTATGTGGGACAACACTGAAGCTTTCTTT.

This clone was detected only a few times. The chain couples TRBV4-1 to TRBJ1-2; 7 positions agree with TRBD1. This CDR3 is 15 amino acids long. Germline trimming cut 2 bases from V and 7 bases from J; bases unmatched to any gene: 10. In germline, CDR1 is MGHRA, CDR2 YSYEKL. The CDR3 DNA reads TGCGCCAGCAGCCAACCGATAGACAGGGCGCCTGGCTACACCTTC. It translates to CASSQPIDRAPGYTF.

The CDR3 DNA follows: TGTGCCAGCAGCTTACAGGCAGGCCAATACTATGGCTACACCTTC. Protein: CASSLQAGQYYGYTF. J is TRBJ1-2 and V is TRBV7-2; unclear D gene. Germline V lookup: CDR1 SGHTA, CDR2 FQGNSA. This CDR3 comprises 15 residues. Trimming cost V 2 bases and J 3 bases, with 13 bases left between them.

The rearrangement joins TRBV13 to TRBJ2-3; 12 bases match TRBD1. The germline V gene encodes CDR1 PRHDT and CDR2 FYEKMQ (reference sequence). The CDR3 is made up of 16 amino acids. Trimming took 5 bases from V and 4 from J; bases not matched to a gene: 7. The CDR3 nucleotides are TGTGCCAGCAGCATCACCGGGACAGGGGGCTCAGATACGCAGTATTTT. Its protein product is CASSITGTGGSDTQYF.

The chain recombines TRBV7-9 with TRBJ2-5; D unclear. V lost 5 bases, J lost 5 bases, and 12 bases lay in between. CDR3 length equals 13 residues. Germline CDR1 is SEHNR and CDR2 is FQNEAQ (reference sequence). CDR3 residues: CASSLGSGETQYF. As DNA, the CDR3 is TGTGCCAGCAGCCTCGGATCTGGCGAGACCCAGTACTTC.

V and J are TRBV24-1 and TRBJ2-5; tentatively, D is TRBD1 or TRBD2 (5 bases each). The V and J ends lost 5 bases and 7 bases respectively, with 22 bases between them. CDR1 and CDR2 from the germline V gene are KGHDR and SFDVKD. The CDR3 consists of 16 residues. CDR3 coding DNA: TGTGCCACCAGTGCTTCCCGGGACGCCGGCCAGTGGACCCAGTACTTC. Encoded protein: CATSASRDAGQWTQYF.

This clone was recorded once. The chain employs TRBV7-8 and TRBJ1-1; 10 nucleotides match TRBD1. Germline V gene lookup returns CDR1 SGHVS and CDR2 FQNEAQ. This CDR3 has 14 residues. Trimming cost V 3 bases and J 5 bases; bases outside gene matches: 3. CDR3 loop: CASSFDRGRTEAFF. The CDR3 DNA reads TGTGCCAGCAGCTTCGACAGGGGGCGGACTGAAGCTTTCTTT.

V and J are TRBV3-1 (or the pseudogene TRBV3-2) and TRBJ2-5; D might be TRBD2 (6 bases). Looked up from germline, CDR1 is LGHDT and CDR2 is YNNKEL (reference sequence). Trimming took off 0 bases at V and 4 bases at J, with 12 bases between the two ends. This CDR3 region has 15 residues. CDR3: CASSQDPGAVETQYF. CDR3 DNA sequence: TGTGCCAGCAGCCAAGATCCGGGAGCCGTAGAGACCCAGTACTTC.

This chain links TRBV27 with TRBJ1-2; D might be TRBD1 (6 bases). The CDR3 is 14 residues long. V lost 4 bases, J lost 8 bases, and 17 bases lay in between. Germline CDR1 reads MNHEY; CDR2 reads SMNVEV (reference sequence). The CDR3 region is CASSSSGGRLGYTF. For the CDR3, the DNA is TGTGCCAGCAGTTCCTCCGGGGGGCGATTAGGCTACACCTTC.

The chain links TRBV5-4 to TRBJ2-7, with 9 bases fitting TRBD2. V gave up 0 bases and J gave up 4 bases; unmatched junction bases: 2. The CDR3 is made up of 14 amino acids. From germline, CDR1 is SGHNT and CDR2 YYREEE (reference sequence). The CDR3 here is CASSLDSGGYEQYF. In DNA, the CDR3 is TGTGCCAGCAGCTTGGACAGCGGGGGGTACGAGCAGTACTTC.